This T cell receptor beta chain was identified during a study of cytomegalovirus exposure and HLA in healthy donors. General observations from the study: In vitro assays verified that a few CMV-associated chains recognized CMV antigens specifically. Productive status was seen about 90% or about 30% of the time for most TCR beta V segments in an earlier analysis.

13 Jbeta primers and 60 Vbeta primers were used for the PCR. TCRdb keeps only in-frame clones here, not all; method: immunoSEQ multiplex PCR. The sample includes around 140,000 clones, roughly three quarters of them seen just once. The CDR3 length is 14 residues. The germline CDR1 and CDR2 sequences are SEHNR and FQNEAQ (reference sequence). Trimming took off 5 bases at V and 3 bases at J, with 13 bases between the two ends. As concerns this clone: The antigen remains undetermined.

This sequence was found in a male donor in good health and CMV-seronegative. The chain carries TRBV7-9 and TRBJ2-5; D ambiguous. Sequencing input: PBMCs. CDR3 region: CASSPWAAEETQYF. The CDR3 DNA reads TGTGCCAGCAGCCCCTGGGCAGCCGAAGAGACCCAGTACTTC.